This TCR beta chain came from a study of cytomegalovirus exposure and HLA in healthy donors (dated by TCRdb to about 2017). Background on the whole study: According to an earlier analysis of 450 to 650 of the donors, 150 million to 200 million T cells yielded over 90 million unique TCR beta sequences and about 280 Gb of sequence data. Among roughly 400 genotyped donors of the cohort, an average of about 220,000 unique TCR beta nucleotide sequences was sequenced per donor, of which about 19% were non-productive. The study aimed to test whether cataloging public T cell receptors could reveal signatures of past pathogen exposure. Class I and class II HLA loci were covered by the typing at four-digit resolution. A later analysis re-analyzed previously published TCR beta repertoires from about 730 donors and added high-resolution HLA genotyping to study TCR occurrence patterns. An early release that covered about 600 HLA-typed donors contained around 300 gigabases of sequencing data and tens of millions of unique TCR sequences. Of the 300 to 450 genotyped donors, 65% to 90% were placed in the genetic ancestry cluster associated with self-reported Caucasian donors. Alongside the repertoire data, information on donor age, sex, ethnicity and CMV serostatus was compiled. Every discovery cohort repertoire had been produced on one sequencing platform. To decide whether each TCR beta V gene segment behaved as functional or pseudogenic, an earlier analysis of approximately 620 of the donors relied on high-throughput TCR beta sequencing. A later genetic analysis took genome-wide SNP genotypes for about 55% of the 666 donors and used that subset as a discovery cohort. Using immunosequencing, the study profiled T cell repertoires from 500 to 800 subjects and related those repertoires to cytomegalovirus serostatus. Besides the first cohort of 666 subjects, a separate validation cohort made up of over 95 different subjects was used. Typing coverage varied by locus: about 620-640 donors for A, B, C, DRB1 and DQB1; around 560 for DQA1; over 600 for DPA1; around 450 for DPB1. Rather than using new phenotypic data, the later analysis identified candidate immune exposures from TCR beta sequences and from how often those sequences occurred across donors. A handful of DR-DQ haplotypes were handled as single units for association and clustering because linkage in the cohort was strong. High-throughput TCR immunosequencing, statistical association of individual TCRs with disease status, and machine learning were combined to predict cytomegalovirus infection status.

The library was obtained by the immunoSEQ multiplex PCR assay. The multiplex PCR relied on a mix of 60 forward primers for TCR Vbeta segments and 13 reverse primers for TCR Jbeta segments. The CDR3 region of rearranged TCR beta genes was amplified from genomic DNA by a multiplex PCR assay. The Illumina HiSeq System was used to sequence the amplified TCR beta libraries as 87-base-pair reads. The paper's processing steps were these. In a later analysis, tens of millions of unique TCR beta chains were counted across the approximately 670 repertoires, and around 11 million of these chains were shared by at least two donors. Raw reads were error-corrected and collapsed into unique sequences by a nearest-neighbor algorithm in which closely related sequences were merged to remove PCR and sequencing errors. V, D and J gene segments were assigned by aligning CDR3 sequences to IMGT reference sequences. For a sequence to be retained, a match of at least six nucleotides was required to both a V gene segment and a J gene segment. Rearrangements were classified as productive when the CDR3 lacked stop codons and remained in frame with V and J, and all other rearrangements were classified as non-productive. CDR3 was defined by IMGT convention, running from the second conserved V-encoded cysteine to the conserved J-encoded phenylalanine. In an earlier analysis of 500 to 650 of the donors, sequences lacking an unambiguous match to a single V gene segment were excluded. In an earlier analysis of a few hundred of the donors, V segments were called functional above 56.7% productive rearrangements and were called segregating when the between-donor standard deviation exceeded 5%. A statistical classification framework was developed to diagnose cytomegalovirus status using the catalog of TCR beta chain sequences. V and J gene assignment, in a later analysis, came from comparing TCR nucleotide sequences with IMGT/GENE-DB human TR gene sequences. In a later analysis, CDR3 sequences and most-parsimonious VDJ recombination scenarios were assigned using the TCRdist pipeline. In a later analysis, every TCR beta chain was defined by the combination of its CDR3 amino acid sequence and its V-gene family, and reads without a unique V-gene family were dropped. In a later analysis, 450 to 600 highly shared, low-generation-probability nucleotide sequences were removed to address suspected cross-contamination and a sequencing artifact. For each public chain, a later analysis derived a clonal expansion index from normalized ranks of inferred template counts within each repertoire. In a later analysis, generation probabilities were computed using a VDJ recombination model fitted to out-of-frame rearrangements, and the results were checked against IGoR. In a later analysis, hypergeometric tests were used to score TCR-TCR, TCR-HLA and TCR-CMV co-occurrence, with a repertoire-size bias correction applied to TCR pairs. False discovery rates were estimated in a later analysis by permuting HLA or CMV assignments 20 times. In a later analysis, co-occurring TCRs were grouped using DBSCAN, and TCRdist sequence similarity was added for clustering within HLA-allele-positive subsets. Repertoires with fewer than 30,000 or more than 120,000 public chains were left out of co-occurrence clustering, as were several repertoires with anomalous nucleotide sharing. TCRdb retrieved this table from immuneACCESS and kept in-frame rearrangements only. Not all clones are present; in checked studies, unresolved V genes account for under half, and no reason is known for the remainder. Clone size and V and J calls were adopted from that table, with D and trimming inferred from the DNA. Present in this sample are fewer than 150,000 clones, 70% to 80% of which were seen just once. Nearly 8.5% of the sample is in the top ten clones.

Study-wide conclusions, independent of this receptor: The authors suggested that the approach could potentially be generalized to other disease states and immunological phenotypes. Most CMV-associated TCR beta chains appeared to be HLA-restricted in a later analysis, and the HLA associations seemed to be driven largely by CMV exposure. Specific HLA alleles were associated with about 17,000 TCR beta sequences at a false discovery rate of 0.05 in a later analysis. According to a later analysis, parvovirus B19, influenza, CMV and Epstein-Barr virus appeared linked to several top co-occurrence clusters. A group of highly shared sequence variants was considered likely to be a technical artifact of the sequencing pipeline. In vitro tests confirmed that a few of the cytomegalovirus-associated TCR beta chains recognize cytomegalovirus antigens. A later analysis found that TCR association rates varied across HLA loci, with DRB1 alleles showing the most associated TCRs and HLA-C alleles the fewest. Sequencing depth was assumed to be roughly uniform across donors in the presence/absence analyses, though that assumption may not hold. In a later analysis, HLA-associated TCR beta chains were found to be more clonally expanded and to have lower generation probabilities than equally common non-associated chains. A later genetic analysis reported fewer N-insertions in productive TCRs among donors in an Asian-associated ancestry cluster than the roughly 640-donor mean. In an earlier analysis of about 540 of the donors, most TCR beta V segments were observed in productive rearrangements about 87% or about 30% of the time, broadly matching IMGT annotations. Because some donors lacked HLA typing at each locus, the association tests relied only on the typed subset. A later genetic analysis associated a missense DCLRE1C variant with V-gene and J-gene trimming of TCR beta chains, and an independent cohort replicated the association. About 17 rarely observed V segments, including chromosome 9 orphons, were excluded from the earlier analysis of some 590 of the donors because counts were too low. For the cohort, immune exposure information was limited to CMV serostatus. In this cohort, only TCR beta chains were sequenced, and detectable features were limited by the absence of alpha or paired-chain data. While some public TCRs were present in many individuals, most TCR sequences turned up only very rarely across donors. The study listed 150 to 200 TCR beta chains as associated with cytomegalovirus. Some IMGT-functional V segments, including TRBV6-2 and TRBV6-3, could not be told apart with the 87-base-pair reads, so those segments were excluded. A further reported finding was that TCR beta sequences accurately predicted the HLA-A and HLA-B alleles for most subjects in the first cohort. Linkage disequilibrium might explain the correlated functional status among segregating V segments, but an unknown experimental factor could not be excluded. When HLA alleles, especially DR and DQ, strongly co-occurred, TCR associations were difficult to assign to individual alleles. Cytomegalovirus status was reported to be diagnosed by the classifier with high specificity and sensitivity in both the original and validation cohorts.

The CDR3, from cysteine to phenylalanine, totals 15 residues. The sequence is cut down to CDR3 DNA, 45 bases in frame from base 1. Trimming leaves V shorter by 2 bases and J shorter by 6 bases, with the junction holding 5 bases beyond the gene matches. According to the germline V gene, CDR1 reads MNHNS and CDR2 reads SASEGT. The cohort comprised hundreds of healthy bone marrow donors. At the time of sampling, all cohort members were nominally healthy, though unrecorded immune exposures were likely present. The donor was CMV seropositive and was included in the group of 290 or so seropositive cohort members. Each donor provided a peripheral blood sample, and peripheral blood mononuclear cells were used for TCR beta sequencing. The Qiagen DNeasy Blood Extraction Kit was used to extract genomic DNA from the blood cell samples. About this clone itself: The antigen it binds to is not known. No qualities accompany the bases; no much larger clone lies one base away.

The clonotype comes from a woman aged 40 to 49 in good health and CMV-seropositive. The sample taken for sequencing was PBMCs. This chain is built from TRBV6-1 and TRBJ1-2, with 11 bases matching TRBD1. The CDR3 protein: CASSEWDRGSDGYTF. The DNA reads TGTGCCAGCAGTGAATGGGACAGGGGGTCGGATGGCTACACCTTC.